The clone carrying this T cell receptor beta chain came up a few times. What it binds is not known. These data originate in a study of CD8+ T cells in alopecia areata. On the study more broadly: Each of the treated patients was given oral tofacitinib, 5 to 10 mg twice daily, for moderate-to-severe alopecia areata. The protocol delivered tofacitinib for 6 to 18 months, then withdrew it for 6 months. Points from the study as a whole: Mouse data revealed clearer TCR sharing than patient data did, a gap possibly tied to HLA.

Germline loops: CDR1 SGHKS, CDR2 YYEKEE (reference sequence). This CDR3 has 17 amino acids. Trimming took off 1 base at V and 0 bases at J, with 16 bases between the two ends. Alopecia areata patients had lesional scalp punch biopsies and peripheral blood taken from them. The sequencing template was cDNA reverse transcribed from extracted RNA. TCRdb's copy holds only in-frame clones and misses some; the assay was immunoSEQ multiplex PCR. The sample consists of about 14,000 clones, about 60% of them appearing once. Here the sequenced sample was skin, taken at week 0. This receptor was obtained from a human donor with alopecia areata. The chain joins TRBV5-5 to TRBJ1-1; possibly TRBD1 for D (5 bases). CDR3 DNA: TGTGCCAGCAGCTTGATCGGGTTTGGGGCCATGAACACTGAAGCTTTCTTT. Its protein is CASSLIGFGAMNTEAFF.